These 18 T cell receptor beta chains came from one sample sequenced in a study of blood T cell repertoires in COVID-19. Produced via immunoSEQ multiplex PCR; TCRdb's table is partial and in-frame only. Of 200,000 to 250,000 clones in the sample, roughly 90% were seen once. Input material: peripheral blood. The receptors originated from a woman aged 60-75 years with acute or convalescent COVID-19.

The chain joins TRBV6-5 to TRBJ2-5, with 9 bases identical to TRBD1. V lost 5 bases to trimming and J lost 1 base; unmatched junction nucleotides: 5. The CDR3 is made up of 15 amino acids. From germline, CDR1 is MNHEY and CDR2 SVGAGI. Here the CDR3 reads CASSRTGVAQETQYF. DNA of the CDR3: TGTGCCAGCAGTCGGACAGGGGTGGCCCAAGAGACCCAGTACTTC.

The V call is TRBV27, the J call TRBJ2-7, with D hard to call. V gave up 5 bases and J gave up 1 base, with 24 bases separating them. Per germline, CDR1 MNHEY and CDR2 SMNVEV (reference sequence). The CDR3 totals 18 residues. CDR3 amino acids: CASSPSTRLVAFSYEQYF. CDR3 coding DNA: TGTGCCAGCAGTCCCTCGACACGCTTAGTGGCTTTTTCCTACGAGCAGTACTTC.

CDR3 nucleotide sequence: TGTGCTAGTGGACGGGACTATTTACAAGAGACCCAGTACTTC. Amino acids: CASGRDYLQETQYF. This chain links TRBV12-5 with TRBJ2-5; TRBD2 matches 7 bases. V shed 6 bases and J 2 bases; nucleotides not matched to a gene: 6. The CDR3 covers 14 residues. The V gene's germline CDR1 is LGHNT and CDR2 FRNRAP. The full variable domain, with the rest looked up from reference TRBV12-5 and TRBJ2-5, is DARVTQTPRHKVTEMGQEVTMRCQPILGHNTVFWYRQTMMQGLELLAYFRNRAPLDDSGMPKDRFSAEMPDATLATLKIQPSEPRDSAVYFCASGRDYLQETQYFGPGTRLLVL.

Concerning this clone: Additional DNA sequences in this sample encode the identical CDR3. The chain uses TRBV5-6 and TRBJ1-2; 8 bases match TRBD1. Trimming at V came to 4 bases and at J to 2 bases, leaving 1 base not matched to a gene. Germline V CDR1 and CDR2: SGHDT, YYEEEE. The CDR3 runs to 13 residues. CDR3 DNA: TGTGCCAGCAGCCGGGACAGGAACTATGGCTACACCTTC. Amino acids: CASSRDRNYGYTF.

V and J are TRBV18 and TRBJ2-3; a weak D match, TRBD2 (6 bases). The CDR3 spans 15 residues. Germline-derived CDR1 and CDR2 are KGHSH and LQKENI. Between the trimmed V and J ends, which lost 3 bases and 0 bases, there was a span of 10 bases. The CDR3: CASSPKEGSTDTQYF. Here the CDR3 DNA reads TGTGCCAGCTCACCGAAGGAGGGGAGCACAGATACGCAGTATTTT.

The V and J genes are TRBV21-1 and TRBJ1-1. TRBV21-1 is an annotated pseudogene. The CDR3 is 16 amino acids. CDR3 region: CASSKERAPMNTEAFF. The DNA of the CDR3 is TGTGCCAGCAGCAAAGAGAGGGCCCCCATGAACACTGAAGCTTTCTTT.

This chain connects TRBV7-6 to TRBJ1-2, with D perhaps TRBD1 (5 bases). Between the trimmed V and J ends, which lost 5 bases and 5 bases, there was a span of 9 bases. Germline V lookup: CDR1 SGHVS, CDR2 FNYEAQ. The CDR3 runs to 12 residues. CDR3 coding DNA: TGTGCCAGCAGCCCCGGGGGGTATGGCTACACCTTC. It codes for CASSPGGYGYTF.

CDR3 residues: CASSPGGTAPYNEQFF. As DNA, the CDR3 is TGTGCCAGCTCACCAGGGGGGACGGCACCTTACAATGAGCAGTTCTTC. The chain recombines TRBV18 with TRBJ2-1; weak D call: TRBD2 (6 bases). V gave up 2 bases and J gave up 4 bases, with 15 bases separating them. The CDR3 is made up of 16 amino acids. Germline V gene lookup returns CDR1 KGHSH and CDR2 LQKENI.

The chain recombines TRBV27 with TRBJ1-5; 8 nucleotides align to TRBD1. The ends lost 6 bases at V and 0 bases at J; junction bases unmatched: 10. Germline CDR1 is MNHEY and CDR2 is SMNVEV (reference sequence). CDR3 length: 17 amino acids. The CDR3 bases are TGTGCCAGCAGGCCGGGACAGGCGGGGTTTAGCAATCAGCCCCAGCATTTT. It yields the protein CASRPGQAGFSNQPQHF.

The V call is TRBV29-1, the J call TRBJ2-3; TRBD2 matches 7 bases. Trimming removed 4 bases from V and 0 bases from J; junction bases left unmatched: 4. This CDR3 region has 14 residues. CDR1 is SQVTM, CDR2 ANQGSEA, per germline. The DNA for the CDR3 is TGCAGCGTTGTGGTCGGGAGGAGCACAGATACGCAGTATTTT. This gives the protein CSVVVGRSTDTQYF.

The rearrangement joins TRBV6-4 to TRBJ1-2; 7 nucleotides match TRBD1. CDR1 is MRHNA and CDR2 is SNTAGT in the germline V gene. J lost 7 bases, V lost 8 bases, and 10 bases had no gene match. This CDR3 region has 13 residues. The CDR3 DNA sequence: TGTGCCAGCCCAGACAGGGCTCCTAGTGGCTACACCTTC. Protein sequence: CASPDRAPSGYTF.

The chain has TRBV3-1 (or the pseudogene TRBV3-2) and TRBJ1-2; D remains ambiguous. V dropped 1 base and J dropped 7 bases, with 10 bases sitting between them. The CDR3 extends over 13 amino acids. CDR1 is LGHDT, CDR2 YNNKEL, per germline (reference sequence). Here the CDR3 reads CASSQGWAGGYTF. The CDR3 coding sequence is TGTGCCAGCAGCCAAGGATGGGCGGGTGGCTACACCTTC.

The CDR3 DNA reads as TGTGCCAGTAGTCGGAGGGAAACTAGCGTAAACACCGGGGAGCTGTTTTTT. It is translated as CASSRRETSVNTGELFF. The chain links TRBV19 to TRBJ2-2; 7 nucleotides align to TRBD2. The CDR3 spans 17 residues. V shed 5 bases, J shed 2 bases, and the junction held 11 bases outside the gene matches. The V gene's germline CDR1 is LNHDA and CDR2 SQIVND (reference sequence). The whole variable domain, remainder taken from reference TRBV19 and TRBJ2-2, is DGGITQSPKYLFRKEGQNVTLSCEQNLNHDAMYWYRQDPGQGLRLIYYSQIVNDFQKGDIAEGYSVSREKKESFPLTVTSAQKNPTAFYLCASSRRETSVNTGELFFGEGSRLTVL.

The V gene is TRBV9, the J gene TRBJ1-3, with D maybe TRBD1 (5 bases). The length of the CDR3 is 17 residues. The ends were cut back, 1 base at V and 0 bases at J, with 14 bases in the middle. The germline V gene encodes CDR1 SGDLS and CDR2 YYNGEE. The CDR3 DNA follows: TGTGCCAGCAGCGTAAGATGGGGGGACCACTCTGGAAACACCATATATTTT. It encodes CASSVRWGDHSGNTIYF.

CDR3 sequence reads: CASGAPRGQYF. For the CDR3, the DNA is TGTGCCAGCGGTGCCCCGCGGGGGCAGTACTTC. This chain uses TRBV12-3 or TRBV12-4 with TRBJ2-7; D might be TRBD2 (6 bases). The CDR3 is made up of 11 amino acids. V shed 8 bases and J shed 9 bases, with 14 bases lying between them.

This chain joins TRBV6-2 or TRBV6-3 and TRBJ2-7; maybe TRBD1 (6 bases). From germline, CDR1 is MNHEY and CDR2 SVGEGT. This CDR3 region has 13 residues. With 5 bases removed from V and 1 base from J, the gap between germline ends came to 9 bases. The CDR3 loop is CASSHRDSYEQYF. CDR3 DNA sequence: TGTGCCAGCAGTCACAGGGATTCCTACGAGCAGTACTTC.

The chain links TRBV7-2 to TRBJ1-1, with D maybe TRBD1 (6 bases). Trimming removed 0 bases at V and 10 bases at J, with 15 bases between. CDR1 SGHTA and CDR2 FQGNSA come from the germline V gene. This CDR3 spans 14 amino acids. This CDR3 reads CASSLALSGVRAFF. CDR3 in DNA: TGTGCCAGCAGCTTAGCCTTGTCAGGGGTCAGAGCTTTCTTT.

This clone occurred a few times. The CDR3 end shows no conserved phenylalanine or tryptophan, and so a read error is likely. No DNA is shown, since the ends of the CDR3 on it are uncertain; the CDR3 is the one TCRdb lists. The CDR3 sequence is CASSRTTSIS. The V gene is TRBV5-4, the J gene TRBJ1-2; the table assigns TRBD1, which was not confirmed against the DNA. Germline CDR1 and CDR2: SGHNT and YYREEE (reference sequence). The CDR3 is made up of 10 amino acids, end residues included.